The sequence of this T cell receptor (beta chain) was determined in a study of CD8 T cells in ankylosing spondylitis (TCRdb year 2017). With regard to the full study: To find TCR variants linked to disease, the study profiled T cell receptor beta repertoires in ankylosing spondylitis patients and healthy donors. In total, the full study cohort was made up of some 110 healthy donors and about two dozen ankylosing spondylitis patients. Peripheral blood was sampled, and synovial fluid was also collected from ankylosing spondylitis patients.

Reading the germline V gene (reference sequence) gives CDR1 LNHNV and CDR2 YYDKDF. The CDR3 runs 15 residues from the cysteine to the phenylalanine. This entry keeps only the CDR3 DNA: 45 bases, framed from base 1. The trim is 5 bases for V and 2 bases for J, with a gap of 13 bases between the germline ends. General conclusions and limits of the study: The disease-linked clones had a CD8+ phenotype and were found at relatively low frequencies in peripheral blood. Blood from ankylosing spondylitis patients appeared to be characterized by a TCR beta motif composed of about 8 highly homologous amino acid variants. According to the report, matched synovial fluid samples from ankylosing spondylitis patients were significantly enriched for the disease-linked clones. Some motif variants had previously been reported in the synovial fluid and blood of reactive arthritis patients, which suggests shared mechanisms of disease initiation.

This clonotype was recorded at least ten times. The antigen it binds to is not known. Base quality data are lacking; no much larger clone is found one base away. Sequenced on an Illumina HiSeq 2500. Quantitative 5'-RACE with molecular barcodes was the method used to prepare the TCR beta libraries. As for the original processing: Disease-linked TCR variants were identified with a new computational method built on a probabilistic model of VDJ rearrangement. TCRdb passed the public sequencing reads through fastp at Q25 and MiXCR, retaining productive beta sequences. Rows with one shared CDR3 protein collapse into an entry with the most common genes and DNA. The V and J calls here are based on TCRdb, not the publication. In all, the sample holds 300,000 to 350,000 distinct CDR3 sequences, and roughly 10% of those were seen once. The ten largest account for roughly 9% of the sample.

What was sequenced was blood, either unsorted or a sorted T cell fraction (not recorded which). This TCR came from a female donor with ankylosing spondylitis or in good health (not recorded which). The V and J genes are TRBV15 and TRBJ1-5; the D gene remains uncertain. Here the CDR3 is given as CATSEVSTGNQPQHF. The DNA sequence follows: TGTGCCACCAGCGAGGTCTCGACCGGCAATCAGCCCCAGCATTTT.